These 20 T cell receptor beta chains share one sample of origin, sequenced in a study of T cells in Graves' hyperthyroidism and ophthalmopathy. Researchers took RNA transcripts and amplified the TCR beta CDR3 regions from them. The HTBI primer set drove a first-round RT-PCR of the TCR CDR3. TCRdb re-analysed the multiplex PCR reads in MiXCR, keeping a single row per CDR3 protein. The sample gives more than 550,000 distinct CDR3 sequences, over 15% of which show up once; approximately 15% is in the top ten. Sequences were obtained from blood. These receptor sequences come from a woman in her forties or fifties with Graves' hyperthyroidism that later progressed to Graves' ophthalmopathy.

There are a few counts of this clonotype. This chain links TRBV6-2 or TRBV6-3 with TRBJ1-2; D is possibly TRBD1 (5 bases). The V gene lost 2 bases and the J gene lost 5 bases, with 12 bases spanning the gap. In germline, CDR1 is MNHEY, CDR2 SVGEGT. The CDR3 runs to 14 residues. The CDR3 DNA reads TGTGCCAGCAGTTACAACCGTCCAGGGTATGGCTACACCTTC. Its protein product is CASSYNRPGYGYTF.

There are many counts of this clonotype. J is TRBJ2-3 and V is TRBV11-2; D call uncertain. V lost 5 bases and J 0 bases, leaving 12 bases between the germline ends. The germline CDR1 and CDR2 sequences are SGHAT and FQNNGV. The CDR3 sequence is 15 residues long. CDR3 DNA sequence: TGTGCCAGCAGCCAGGAACGCCCCAGCACAGATACGCAGTATTTT. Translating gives CASSQERPSTDTQYF. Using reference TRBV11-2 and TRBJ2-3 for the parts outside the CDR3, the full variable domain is EAGVAQSPRYKIIEKRQSVAFWCNPISGHATLYWYQQILGQGPKLLIQFQNNGVVDDSQLPKDRFSAERLKGVDSTLKIQPAKLEDSAVYLCASSQERPSTDTQYFGPGTRLTVL.

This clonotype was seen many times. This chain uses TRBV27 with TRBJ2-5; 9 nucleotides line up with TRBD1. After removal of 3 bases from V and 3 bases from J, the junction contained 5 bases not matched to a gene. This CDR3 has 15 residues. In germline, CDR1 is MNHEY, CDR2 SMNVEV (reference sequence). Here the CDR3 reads CASSFKDRGEETQYF. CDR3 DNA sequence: TGTGCCAGCAGTTTCAAGGACAGGGGCGAAGAGACCCAGTACTTC.

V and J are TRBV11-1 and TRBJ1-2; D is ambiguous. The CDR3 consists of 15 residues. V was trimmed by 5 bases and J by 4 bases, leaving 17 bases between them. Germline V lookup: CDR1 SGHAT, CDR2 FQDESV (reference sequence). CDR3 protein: CASSRTEVGAYGYTF. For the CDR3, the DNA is TGTGCCAGCAGCCGCACAGAGGTGGGAGCCTATGGCTACACCTTC.

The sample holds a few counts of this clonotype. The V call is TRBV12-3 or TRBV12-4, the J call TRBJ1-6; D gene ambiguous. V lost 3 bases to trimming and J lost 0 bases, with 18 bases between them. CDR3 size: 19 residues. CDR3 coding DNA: TGTGCCAGCAGTTTCTTCGGTCCCGGGATTAGCTCCTATAATTCACCCCTCCACTTT. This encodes CASSFFGPGISSYNSPLHF.

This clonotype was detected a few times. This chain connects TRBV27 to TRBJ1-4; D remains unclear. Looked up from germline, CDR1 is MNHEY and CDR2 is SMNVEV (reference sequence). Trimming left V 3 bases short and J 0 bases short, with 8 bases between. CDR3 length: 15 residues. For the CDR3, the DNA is TGTGCCAGCAGTTTTTCCAGTTCAACTAATGAAAAACTGTTTTTT. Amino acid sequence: CASSFSSSTNEKLFF.

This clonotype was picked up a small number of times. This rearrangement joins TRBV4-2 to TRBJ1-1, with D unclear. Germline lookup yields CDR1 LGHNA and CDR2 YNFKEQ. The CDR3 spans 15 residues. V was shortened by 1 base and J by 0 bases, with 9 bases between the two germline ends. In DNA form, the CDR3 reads TGTGCCAGCAGCCAAGTAGGTCAGATGAACACTGAAGCTTTCTTT. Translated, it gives CASSQVGQMNTEAFF.

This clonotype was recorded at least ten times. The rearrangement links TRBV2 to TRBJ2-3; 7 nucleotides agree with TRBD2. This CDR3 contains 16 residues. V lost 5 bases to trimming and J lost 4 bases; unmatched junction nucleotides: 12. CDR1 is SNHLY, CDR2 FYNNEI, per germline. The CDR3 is CASSPPGLEFADTQYF. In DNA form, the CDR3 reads TGTGCCAGCAGTCCACCCGGACTAGAATTTGCAGATACGCAGTATTTT.

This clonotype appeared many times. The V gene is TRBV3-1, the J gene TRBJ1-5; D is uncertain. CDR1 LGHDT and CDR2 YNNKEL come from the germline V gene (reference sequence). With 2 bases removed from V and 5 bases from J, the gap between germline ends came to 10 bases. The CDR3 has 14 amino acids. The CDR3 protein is CASSQNVGDQPQHF. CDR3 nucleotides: TGTGCCAGCAGCCAAAACGTCGGGGATCAGCCCCAGCATTTT.

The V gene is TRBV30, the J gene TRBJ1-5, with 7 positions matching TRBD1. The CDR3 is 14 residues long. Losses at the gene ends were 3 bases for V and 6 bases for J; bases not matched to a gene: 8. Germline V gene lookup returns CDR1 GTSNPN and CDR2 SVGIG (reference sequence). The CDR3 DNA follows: TGTGCCTGGAGCCAAAGACAGGGTGGTCAGCCCCAGCATTTT. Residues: CAWSQRQGGQPQHF.

CDR3 nucleotide sequence: TGCGCCAGCAGCCAGCTAGGGGGGGCCGGGGAGCTGTTTTTT. It specifies CASSQLGGAGELFF. J is TRBJ2-2 and V is TRBV4-1; D might be TRBD2 (7 bases). This CDR3 has 14 residues. Germline CDR1 reads MGHRA; CDR2 reads YSYEKL. V was pared by 3 bases and J by 6 bases, with 11 bases between.

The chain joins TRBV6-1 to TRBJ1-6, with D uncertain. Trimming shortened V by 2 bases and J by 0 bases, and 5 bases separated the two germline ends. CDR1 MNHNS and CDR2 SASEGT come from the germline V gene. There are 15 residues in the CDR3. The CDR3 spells CASSELFSYNSPLHF. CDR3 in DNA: TGTGCCAGCAGTGAATTGTTCTCCTATAATTCACCCCTCCACTTT.

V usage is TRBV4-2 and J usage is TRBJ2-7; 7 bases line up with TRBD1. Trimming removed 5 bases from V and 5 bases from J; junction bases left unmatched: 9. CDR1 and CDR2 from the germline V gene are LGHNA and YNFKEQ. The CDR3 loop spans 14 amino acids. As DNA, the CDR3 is TGTGCCAGCAGCTCGACAGGGAATAGGAACGAGCAGTACTTC. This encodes CASSSTGNRNEQYF.

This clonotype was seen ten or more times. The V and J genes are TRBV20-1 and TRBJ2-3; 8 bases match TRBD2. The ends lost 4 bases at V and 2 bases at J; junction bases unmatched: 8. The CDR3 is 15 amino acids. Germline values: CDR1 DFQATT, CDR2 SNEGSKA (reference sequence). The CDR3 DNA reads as TGCAGTGCTACCGACATAGCGGGGTTCACAGATACGCAGTATTTT. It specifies CSATDIAGFTDTQYF.

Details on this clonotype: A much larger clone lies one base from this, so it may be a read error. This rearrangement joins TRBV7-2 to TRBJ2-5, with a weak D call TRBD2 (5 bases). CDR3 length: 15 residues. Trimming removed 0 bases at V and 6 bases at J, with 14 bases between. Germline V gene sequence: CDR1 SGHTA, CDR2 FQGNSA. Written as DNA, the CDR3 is TGTGCCAGCAGCTTAGCGACGCTAGCATTCAAGACCCAGTACTTC. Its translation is CASSLATLAFKTQYF.

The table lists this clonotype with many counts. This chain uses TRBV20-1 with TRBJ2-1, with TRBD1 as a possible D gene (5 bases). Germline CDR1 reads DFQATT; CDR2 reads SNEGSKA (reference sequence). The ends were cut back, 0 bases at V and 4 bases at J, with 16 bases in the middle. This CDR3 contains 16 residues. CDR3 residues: CSARDPNFDRYNEQFF. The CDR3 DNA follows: TGCAGTGCTAGAGATCCCAATTTCGACAGATACAATGAGCAGTTCTTC.

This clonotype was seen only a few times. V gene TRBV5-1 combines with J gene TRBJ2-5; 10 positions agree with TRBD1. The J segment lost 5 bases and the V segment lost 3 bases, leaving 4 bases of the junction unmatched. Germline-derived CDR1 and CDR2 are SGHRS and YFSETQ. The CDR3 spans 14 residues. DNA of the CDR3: TGCGCCAGCAGCTGGGACAGGGGAAGTGAGACCCAGTACTTC. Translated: CASSWDRGSETQYF.

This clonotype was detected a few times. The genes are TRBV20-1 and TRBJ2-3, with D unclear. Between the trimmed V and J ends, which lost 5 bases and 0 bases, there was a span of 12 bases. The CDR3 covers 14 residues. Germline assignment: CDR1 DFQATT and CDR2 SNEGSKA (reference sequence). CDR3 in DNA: TGCAGTGCTCATAGCTCAGACAGCACAGATACGCAGTATTTT. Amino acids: CSAHSSDSTDTQYF.

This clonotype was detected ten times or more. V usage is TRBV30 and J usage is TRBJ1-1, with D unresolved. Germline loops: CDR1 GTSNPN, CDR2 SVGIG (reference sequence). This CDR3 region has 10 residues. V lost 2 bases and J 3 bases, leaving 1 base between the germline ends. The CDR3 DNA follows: TGTGCCTGGAGTCACACTGAAGCTTTCTTT. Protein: CAWSHTEAFF.

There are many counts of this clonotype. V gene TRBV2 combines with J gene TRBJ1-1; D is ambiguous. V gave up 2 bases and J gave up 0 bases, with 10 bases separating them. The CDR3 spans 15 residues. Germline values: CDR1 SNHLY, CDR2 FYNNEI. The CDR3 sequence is CASSERQDLNTEAFF. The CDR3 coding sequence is TGTGCCAGCAGTGAACGTCAAGACTTGAACACTGAAGCTTTCTTT.